This T cell receptor beta chain was found in a study of lymphopenia after photon versus proton radiotherapy. The CDR3 is made up of 14 amino acids. Trimming took 4 bases from V and 15 from J; bases not matched to a gene: 15. Germline values: CDR1 MNHNS, CDR2 SASEGT. Clones were read by immunoSEQ multiplex PCR, and TCRdb kept only the in-frame ones, dropping some. The repertoire holds under 20,000 clones, 70% to 90% seen once, with 10% in the top ten. The chain links TRBV6-1 to TRBJ1-5; 7 nucleotides agree with TRBD1. The sample here was peripheral blood, taken from a patient treated with proton-based radiotherapy. The TCR was taken from a man in his 70s with pancreatic cancer. The CDR3 DNA sequence: TGTGCCAGCAGTGCCCTAGCGACAGGGCCCCTAGTGCATTTT. Its translation is CASSALATGPLVHF.